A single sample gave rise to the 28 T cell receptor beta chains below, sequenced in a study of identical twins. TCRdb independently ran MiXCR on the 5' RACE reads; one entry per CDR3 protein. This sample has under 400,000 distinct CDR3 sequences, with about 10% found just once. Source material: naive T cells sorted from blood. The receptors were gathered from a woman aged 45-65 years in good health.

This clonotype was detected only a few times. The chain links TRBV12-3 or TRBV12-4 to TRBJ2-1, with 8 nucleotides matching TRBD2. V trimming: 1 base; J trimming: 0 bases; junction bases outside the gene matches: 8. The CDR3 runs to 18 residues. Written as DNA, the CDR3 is TGTGCCAGCAGTTTAGGACCCGGAGCGGGAGCCTCCTACAATGAGCAGTTCTTC. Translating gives CASSLGPGAGASYNEQFF.

The chain's CDR3 is CASSPRGGESVGELFF. The DNA for the CDR3 is TGCGCCAGCAGCCCCCGGGGGGGGGAGAGCGTCGGGGAGCTGTTTTTT. The rearrangement joins TRBV5-1 to TRBJ2-2, with 8 positions matching TRBD2. CDR3 size: 16 residues. Germline-derived CDR1 and CDR2 are SGHRS and YFSETQ. With 4 bases clipped from V and 7 bases from J, the junction kept 12 bases outside the gene matches.

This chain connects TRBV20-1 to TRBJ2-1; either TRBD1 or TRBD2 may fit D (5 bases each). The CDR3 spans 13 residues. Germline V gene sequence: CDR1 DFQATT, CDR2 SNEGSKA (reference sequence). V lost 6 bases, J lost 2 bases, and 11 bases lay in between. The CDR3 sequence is CSARGRTYNEQFF. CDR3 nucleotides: TGCAGTGCAAGGGGACGGACCTACAATGAGCAGTTCTTC.

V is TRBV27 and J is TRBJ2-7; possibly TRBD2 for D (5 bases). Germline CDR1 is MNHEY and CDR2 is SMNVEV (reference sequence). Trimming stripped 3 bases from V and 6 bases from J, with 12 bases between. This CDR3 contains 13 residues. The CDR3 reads CASSFVAGGEQYV. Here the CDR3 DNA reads TGTGCCAGCAGTTTTGTCGCGGGCGGCGAGCAGTACGTC.

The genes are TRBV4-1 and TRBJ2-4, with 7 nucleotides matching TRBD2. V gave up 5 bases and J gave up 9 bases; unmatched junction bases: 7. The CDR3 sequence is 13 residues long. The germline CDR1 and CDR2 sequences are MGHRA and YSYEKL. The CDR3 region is CASSSPGLTIQYF. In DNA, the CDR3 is TGCGCCAGCAGCTCTCCGGGACTAACCATTCAGTACTTC.

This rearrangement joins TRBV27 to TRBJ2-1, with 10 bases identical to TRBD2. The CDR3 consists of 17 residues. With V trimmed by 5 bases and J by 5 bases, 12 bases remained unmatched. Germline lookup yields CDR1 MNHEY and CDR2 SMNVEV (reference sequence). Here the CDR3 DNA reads TGTGCCAGCAGTCCCCCACCCGTTAGCGGGAGGCACAATGAGCAGTTCTTC. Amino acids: CASSPPPVSGRHNEQFF.

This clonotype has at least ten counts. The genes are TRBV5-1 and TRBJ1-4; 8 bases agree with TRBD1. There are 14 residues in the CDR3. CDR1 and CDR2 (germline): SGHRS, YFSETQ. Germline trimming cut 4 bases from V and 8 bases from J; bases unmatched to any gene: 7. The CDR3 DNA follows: TGCGCCAGCAGCATCGGACAGGGAACCGAAAAACTGTTTTTT. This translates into CASSIGQGTEKLFF.

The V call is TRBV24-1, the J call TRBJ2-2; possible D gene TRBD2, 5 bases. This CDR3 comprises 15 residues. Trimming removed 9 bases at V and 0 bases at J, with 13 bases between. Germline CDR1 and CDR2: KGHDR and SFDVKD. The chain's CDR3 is CATAPPGTNTGELFF. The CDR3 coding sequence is TGTGCCACCGCCCCCCCCGGGACGAACACCGGGGAGCTGTTTTTT.

CDR3 in DNA: TGCGCCAGCAGCTTGCCGGCGGTACAAGAGACCCAGTACTTC. Protein: CASSLPAVQETQYF. The chain couples TRBV5-1 to TRBJ2-5; D remains unclear. Germline CDR1 reads SGHRS; CDR2 reads YFSETQ. The CDR3 has 14 amino acids. Trimming took 1 base from V and 2 from J, leaving 9 bases between them.

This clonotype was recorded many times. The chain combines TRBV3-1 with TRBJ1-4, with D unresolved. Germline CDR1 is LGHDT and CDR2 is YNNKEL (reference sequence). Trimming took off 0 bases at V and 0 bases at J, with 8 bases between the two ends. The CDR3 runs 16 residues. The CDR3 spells CASSQEPSATNEKLFF. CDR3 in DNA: TGTGCCAGCAGCCAAGAACCCAGTGCAACTAATGAAAAACTGTTTTTT.

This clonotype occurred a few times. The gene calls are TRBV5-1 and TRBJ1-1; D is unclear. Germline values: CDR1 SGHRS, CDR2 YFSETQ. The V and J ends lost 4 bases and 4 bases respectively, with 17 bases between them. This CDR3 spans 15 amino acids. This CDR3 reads CASSRVSLRVTEAFF. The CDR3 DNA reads TGCGCCAGCAGCCGGGTGTCTCTCCGGGTCACTGAAGCTTTCTTT.

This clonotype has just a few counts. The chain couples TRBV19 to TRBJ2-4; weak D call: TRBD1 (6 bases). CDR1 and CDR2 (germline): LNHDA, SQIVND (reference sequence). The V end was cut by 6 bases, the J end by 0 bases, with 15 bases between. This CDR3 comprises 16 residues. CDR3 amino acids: CASRWDIFLAKNIQYF. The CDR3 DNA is TGTGCCAGTAGATGGGACATCTTCCTAGCCAAAAACATTCAGTACTTC.

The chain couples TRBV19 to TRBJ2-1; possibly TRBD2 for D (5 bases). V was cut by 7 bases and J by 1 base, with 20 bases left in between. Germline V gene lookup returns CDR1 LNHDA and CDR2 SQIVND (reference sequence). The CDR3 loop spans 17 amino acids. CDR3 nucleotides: TGTGCCAGTAAGGGCCTTTTATGGGCGGGTTCCTACAATGAGCAGTTCTTC. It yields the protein CASKGLLWAGSYNEQFF.

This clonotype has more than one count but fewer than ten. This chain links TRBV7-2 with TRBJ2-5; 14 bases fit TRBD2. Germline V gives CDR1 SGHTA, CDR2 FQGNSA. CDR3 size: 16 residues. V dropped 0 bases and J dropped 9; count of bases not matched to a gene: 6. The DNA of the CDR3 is TGTGCCAGCAGCTTAGCGCCCGGGACTAGCGGGAGTTCCCAGTACTTC. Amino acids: CASSLAPGTSGSSQYF.

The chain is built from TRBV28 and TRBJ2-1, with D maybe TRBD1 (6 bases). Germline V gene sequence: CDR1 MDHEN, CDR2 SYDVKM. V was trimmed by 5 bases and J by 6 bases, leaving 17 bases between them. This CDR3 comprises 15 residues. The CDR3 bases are TGTGCCAGCAGTATCCCCCGGAACAGGGCCAATGAGCAGTTCTTC. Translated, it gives CASSIPRNRANEQFF.

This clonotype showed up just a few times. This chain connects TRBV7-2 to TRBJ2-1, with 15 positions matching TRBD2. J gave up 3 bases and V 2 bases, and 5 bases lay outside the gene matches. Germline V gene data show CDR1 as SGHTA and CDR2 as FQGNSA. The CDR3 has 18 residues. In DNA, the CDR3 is TGTGCCAGCAGCTTAAGCGGACTAGCGGGAGGGTTCTACAATGAGCAGTTCTTC. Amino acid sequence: CASSLSGLAGGFYNEQFF.

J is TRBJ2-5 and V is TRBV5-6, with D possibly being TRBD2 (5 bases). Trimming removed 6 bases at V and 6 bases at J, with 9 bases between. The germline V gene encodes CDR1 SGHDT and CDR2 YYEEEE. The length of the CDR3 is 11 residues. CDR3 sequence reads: CASTLGKTQYF. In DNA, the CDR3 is TGTGCCAGCACCCTCGGGAAGACCCAGTACTTC.

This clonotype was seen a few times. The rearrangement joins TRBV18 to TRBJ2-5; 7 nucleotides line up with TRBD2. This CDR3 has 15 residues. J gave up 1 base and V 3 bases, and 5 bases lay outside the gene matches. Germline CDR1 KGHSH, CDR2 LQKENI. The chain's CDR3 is CASSPEGLSQETQYF. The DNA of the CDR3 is TGTGCCAGCTCACCCGAGGGACTATCCCAAGAGACCCAGTACTTC. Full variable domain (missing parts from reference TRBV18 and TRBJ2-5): NAGVMQNPRHLVRRRGQEARLRCSPMKGHSHVYWYRQLPEEGLKFMVYLQKENIIDESGMPKERFSAEFPKEGPSILRIQQVVRGDSAAYFCASSPEGLSQETQYFGPGTRLLVL.

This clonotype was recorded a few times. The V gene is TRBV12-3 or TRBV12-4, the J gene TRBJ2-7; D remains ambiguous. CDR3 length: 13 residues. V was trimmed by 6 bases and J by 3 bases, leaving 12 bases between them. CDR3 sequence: CASSQQSFYEQYF. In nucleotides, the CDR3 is TGTGCCAGCAGCCAACAAAGTTTCTACGAGCAGTACTTC.

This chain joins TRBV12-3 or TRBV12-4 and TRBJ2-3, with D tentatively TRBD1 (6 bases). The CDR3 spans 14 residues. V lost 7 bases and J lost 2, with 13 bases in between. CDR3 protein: CASTLDSYTDTQYF. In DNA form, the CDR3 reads TGTGCCAGCACATTGGACAGCTACACAGATACGCAGTATTTT.

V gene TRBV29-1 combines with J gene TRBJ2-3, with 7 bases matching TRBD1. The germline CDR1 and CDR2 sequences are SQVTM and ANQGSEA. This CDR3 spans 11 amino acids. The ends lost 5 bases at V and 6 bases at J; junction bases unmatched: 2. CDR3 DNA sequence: TGCAGCGTTACCAGGGGGGATACGCAGTATTTT. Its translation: CSVTRGDTQYF.

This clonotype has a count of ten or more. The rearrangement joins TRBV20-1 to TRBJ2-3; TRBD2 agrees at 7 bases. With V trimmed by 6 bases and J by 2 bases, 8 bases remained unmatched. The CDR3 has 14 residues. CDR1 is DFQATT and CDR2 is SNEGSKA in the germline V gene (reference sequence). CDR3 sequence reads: CSAKWAGATDTQYF. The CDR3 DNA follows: TGCAGTGCAAAATGGGCGGGAGCCACAGATACGCAGTATTTT.

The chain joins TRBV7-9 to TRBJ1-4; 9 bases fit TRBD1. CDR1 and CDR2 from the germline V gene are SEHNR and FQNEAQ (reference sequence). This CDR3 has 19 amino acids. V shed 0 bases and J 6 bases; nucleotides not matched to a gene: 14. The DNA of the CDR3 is TGTGCCAGCAGCTTAGCGAGGGGAGTTTCCGGGACAGGGTATGAAAAACTGTTTTTT. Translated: CASSLARGVSGTGYEKLFF.

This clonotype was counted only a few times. CDR3 sequence reads: CSASPSEKETQYF. The CDR3 DNA reads as TGCAGTGCTAGTCCCAGCGAGAAAGAGACCCAGTACTTC. The rearrangement joins TRBV20-1 to TRBJ2-5; no firm D call. The germline V gene encodes CDR1 DFQATT and CDR2 SNEGSKA (reference sequence). This CDR3 has 13 residues. Trimming stripped 3 bases from V and 3 bases from J, with 11 bases between.

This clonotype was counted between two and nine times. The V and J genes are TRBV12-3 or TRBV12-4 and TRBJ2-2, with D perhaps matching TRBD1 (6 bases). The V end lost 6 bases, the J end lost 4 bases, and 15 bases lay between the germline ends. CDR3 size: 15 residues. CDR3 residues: CASSWTDLFTGELFF. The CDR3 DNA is TGTGCCAGCAGCTGGACAGACTTATTCACCGGGGAGCTGTTTTTT.

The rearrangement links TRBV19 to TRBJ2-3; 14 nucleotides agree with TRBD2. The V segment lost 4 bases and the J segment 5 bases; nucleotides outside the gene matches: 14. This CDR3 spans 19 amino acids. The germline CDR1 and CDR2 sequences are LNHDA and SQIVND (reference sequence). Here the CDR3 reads CASSSPPTSGRAWGDTQYF. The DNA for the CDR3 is TGTGCCAGTAGTAGCCCTCCGACTAGCGGGAGGGCCTGGGGAGATACGCAGTATTTT.

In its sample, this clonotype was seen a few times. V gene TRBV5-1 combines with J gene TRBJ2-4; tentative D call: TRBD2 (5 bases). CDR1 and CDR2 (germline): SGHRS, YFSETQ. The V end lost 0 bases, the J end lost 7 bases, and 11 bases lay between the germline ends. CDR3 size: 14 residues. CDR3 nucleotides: TGCGCCAGCAGCTTGGCCGGAGGCTCTAACATTCAGTACTTC. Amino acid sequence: CASSLAGGSNIQYF.

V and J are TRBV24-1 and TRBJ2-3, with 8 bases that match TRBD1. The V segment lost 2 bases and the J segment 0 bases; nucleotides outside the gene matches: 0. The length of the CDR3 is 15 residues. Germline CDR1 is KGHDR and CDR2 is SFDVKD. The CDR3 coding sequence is TGTGCCACCAGTGATTGGGACAGGAGCACAGATACGCAGTATTTT. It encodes CATSDWDRSTDTQYF.